One and the same sample provided the 16 T cell receptor beta chains below, sequenced in a study of OX40 agonist ivuxolimab in advanced cancers. Receptors were amplified or captured by the immunoSEQ multiplex PCR assay. Held by TCRdb, this immuneACCESS table contains in-frame sequences only and omits some clones. Under half of the omission traces to an unresolved V gene where checked; the cause of the rest is unknown. Across this sample there are some 81,000 clones, with around 87% seen only once. In total, the top ten clones hold 5.5% to 6.5% of the sample. Material: CD4+ or CD8+ T cells sorted from blood, obtained in a trial of the OX40 agonist ivuxolimab. The receptors derive from an adult with an advanced solid tumor such as melanoma, head and neck, liver or kidney cancer.

The chain joins TRBV5-1 to TRBJ2-1, with unresolved D. Between the trimmed V and J ends, which lost 2 bases and 0 bases, there was a span of 21 bases. The germline V gene encodes CDR1 SGHRS and CDR2 YFSETQ. The CDR3 length is 19 residues. The CDR3 loop reads CASSFTIALDVSSYNEQFF. The CDR3 bases are TGCGCCAGCAGCTTCACCATCGCCCTCGACGTGAGCTCCTACAATGAGCAGTTCTTC.

The CDR3 region has the DNA TGTGCCAGCTCATTGACATACTCCTACGAGCAGTACTTC. It encodes CASSLTYSYEQYF. The chain is built from TRBV18 and TRBJ2-7; D call uncertain. This CDR3 comprises 13 residues. Trimming took 5 bases from V and 0 from J, leaving 8 bases between them. From germline, CDR1 is KGHSH and CDR2 LQKENI.

The chain recombines TRBV7-2 with TRBJ2-5, with D tentatively TRBD1 (7 bases). Trimming took 4 bases from V and 5 from J, leaving 17 bases between them. Germline CDR1 SGHTA, CDR2 FQGNSA. The CDR3 totals 15 residues. The DNA for the CDR3 is TGTGCCAGCAGCTCAGGAACCAGGGGGGTGGAGACCCAGTACTTC. It translates to CASSSGTRGVETQYF.

V and J are TRBV2 and TRBJ2-7; D might be TRBD1 or TRBD2, each matching 6 bases. CDR3 length: 14 residues. The germline V and J ends were trimmed by 7 bases and 2 bases, with 15 bases remaining between them. Germline V CDR1 and CDR2: SNHLY, FYNNEI. CDR3 sequence reads: CASIWGAPPYEQYF. In DNA form, the CDR3 reads TGTGCCAGCATCTGGGGGGCACCCCCCTACGAGCAGTACTTC.

The chain is built from TRBV21-1 and TRBJ2-1; the table gives TRBD2 as D, unverified against the DNA. TRBV21-1 counts as a pseudogene. The CDR3 loop spans 18 amino acids. CDR3 in DNA: TGTGCCAGGGTGGGACTAGCGGGGGAACGAGCGTCCTACAATGAGCAGTTCTTC. As protein: CARVGLAGERASYNEQFF.

This chain joins TRBV15 and TRBJ2-7; D gene uncertain. Germline V gives CDR1 LNHNV, CDR2 YYDKDF (reference sequence). This CDR3 spans 13 amino acids. This chain's CDR3 is CDLYLSKTYEQYF. As DNA, the CDR3 is TGTGACTTATACCTATCAAAGACCTACGAGCAGTACTTC.

The chain is built from TRBV7-2 and TRBJ2-5; a weak D match, TRBD1 (5 bases). The J call may be faulty, since TRBJ2-7 better matches the DNA end. Germline assignment: CDR1 SGHTA and CDR2 FQGNSA. The CDR3 contains 15 residues. The CDR3 DNA is TGTGCCAGCAGCTTACCGGGCGGAACAGGCTACGAGCAGTACTTC. Protein sequence: CASSLPGGTGYEQYF.

V is TRBV7-5 and J is TRBJ1-1; the DNA was not used to check the table's D call, TRBD1. TRBV7-5 is a listed pseudogene. The CDR3 is 14 amino acids. The CDR3 is CVRNDREVRAEAFF. Written as DNA, the CDR3 is TGTGTCCGAAACGACAGGGAGGTAAGGGCCGAAGCTTTCTTT.

V is TRBV30 and J is TRBJ1-6, with 7 positions matching TRBD1. With 2 bases clipped from V and 10 bases from J, the junction kept 11 bases outside the gene matches. The CDR3 spans 15 residues. CDR1 and CDR2 from the germline V gene are GTSNPN and SVGIG (reference sequence). The CDR3 sequence is CAWSLGTGERSPLHF. The CDR3 DNA sequence: TGTGCCTGGAGTCTGGGAACAGGGGAGAGATCACCCCTCCACTTT.

The chain recombines TRBV6-5 with TRBJ2-7; the D is unclear. Germline CDR1 is MNHEY and CDR2 is SVGAGI. Trimming stripped 2 bases from V and 11 bases from J, with 10 bases between. This CDR3 spans 11 amino acids. For the CDR3, the DNA is TGTGCCAGCAGTTACGGAAACACGGAGTACTTC. Encoded protein: CASSYGNTEYF.

The V call is TRBV28, the J call TRBJ1-1; the match to TRBD1 covers 7 bases. CDR3 length equals 14 residues. Germline V CDR1 and CDR2: MDHEN, SYDVKM. J gave up 6 bases and V 7 bases, and 11 bases lay outside the gene matches. The CDR3 DNA is TGTGCCAGCAATCCAGGGGGTCAGCTTCCTGAAGCTTTCTTT. Protein: CASNPGGQLPEAFF. Full variable domain (missing parts from reference TRBV28 and TRBJ1-1): DVKVTQSSRYLVKRTGEKVFLECVQDMDHENMFWYRQDPGLGLRLIYFSYDVKMKEKGDIPEGYSVSREKKERFSLILESASTNQTSMYLCASNPGGQLPEAFFGQGTRLTVV.

The chain has TRBV19 and TRBJ2-3; D is perhaps TRBD2 (7 bases). The V gene's germline CDR1 is LNHDA and CDR2 SQIVND (reference sequence). CDR3 length: 15 amino acids. V lost 5 bases to trimming and J lost 1 base, with 13 bases between them. The CDR3 loop is CASSPGRGRTDTQYF. The DNA for the CDR3 is TGTGCCAGTAGTCCGGGGCGGGGGCGCACAGATACGCAGTATTTT.

The V call is TRBV19, the J call TRBJ2-7; tentatively, D is TRBD1 (6 bases). This CDR3 spans 14 amino acids. CDR1 is LNHDA, CDR2 SQIVND, per germline (reference sequence). Trimming took 6 bases from V and 0 from J, leaving 12 bases between them. CDR3 residues: CASRSTGRSYEQYF. CDR3 DNA: TGTGCCAGTAGATCGACAGGCCGCTCCTACGAGCAGTACTTC.

This chain uses TRBV5-8 with TRBJ2-1, with TRBD2 matching 8 bases. Germline CDR1 reads SGHTS; CDR2 reads YDEGEE. With 6 bases clipped from V and 0 bases from J, the junction kept 5 bases outside the gene matches. The CDR3 runs 15 residues. The CDR3 DNA follows: TGTGCCAGCACCAAAGCGGGGGCCTCCTACAATGAGCAGTTCTTC. It codes for CASTKAGASYNEQFF.

The rearrangement joins TRBV10-2 to TRBJ2-2, with TRBD1 identical over 7 bases. The CDR3 is made up of 17 amino acids. Germline trimming cut 7 bases from V and 0 bases from J; bases unmatched to any gene: 11. Looked up from germline, CDR1 is WSHSY and CDR2 is SAAADI. The CDR3 loop reads CASIRSRGQSNTGELFF. In nucleotides, the CDR3 is TGCGCCAGCATAAGGTCGAGGGGACAGTCGAACACCGGGGAGCTGTTTTTT.

The chain joins TRBV2 to TRBJ1-1; 7 bases match TRBD1. This CDR3 comprises 13 residues. V trimming: 7 bases; J trimming: 3 bases; junction bases outside the gene matches: 5. Germline V lookup: CDR1 SNHLY, CDR2 FYNNEI. CDR3 sequence (DNA): TGTGCCAGCAACGACAGGGAGGACACTGAAGCTTTCTTT. Encoded protein: CASNDREDTEAFF.